This is a list of T cell receptor beta chains from one sample in a study of response to subunit inactivated influenza vaccine. MiXCR, run by TCRdb on the RT-PCR reads, gives a single entry per CDR3 protein. The sample yields about 520,000 distinct CDR3 sequences, 25% seen once. Sequences were derived from CD4+ T cells sorted from PBMCs, sampled 4 to 6 days after vaccination. These receptors were taken from a man in his forties or fifties who received an inactivated influenza vaccine. Both conserved end residues are part of each CDR3. D genes are given only for firm matches. Size tells how often a clone was seen (once, few, many) or the class of an expanded clone, and some rows leave it out.

clone size: .
V gene: TRBV5-1
D gene: .
J gene: TRBJ2-7
CDR3 DNA: TGCGCCAGCAGGCGGGCGGCAGGGGAACCCTACGAGCAGTACTTC
CDR3 protein: CASRRAAGEPYEQYF

clone size: few
V gene: TRBV20-1
D gene: .
J gene: TRBJ1-1
CDR3 DNA: TGCAGTGCTAGAGATCACCACACTGAAGCTTTCTTT
CDR3 protein: CSARDHHTEAFF

clone size: few
V gene: TRBV28
D gene: .
J gene: TRBJ2-2
CDR3 DNA: TGTGCCAGCAGTGGTTGGACAGTCTTCACCGGGGAGCTGTTTTTT
CDR3 protein: CASSGWTVFTGELFF

clone size: .
V gene: TRBV6-1
D gene: .
J gene: TRBJ2-3
CDR3 DNA: TGTGCCAGCAGTCTCGGACTTTTAGATACGCAGTATTTT
CDR3 protein: CASSLGLLDTQYF

clone size: few
V gene: TRBV20-1
D gene: .
J gene: TRBJ2-5
CDR3 DNA: TGCAGTGCTAGAAGACTAGTTGAGGAGACCCAGTACTTC
CDR3 protein: CSARRLVEETQYF

clone size: .
V gene: TRBV9
D gene: TRBD2
J gene: TRBJ2-7
CDR3 DNA: TGTGCCAGCAGCGTCCTTGGGCTAGCGGGAGTCAGGGAGCAGTACTTC
CDR3 protein: CASSVLGLAGVREQYF

clone size: .
V gene: TRBV7-9
D gene: .
J gene: TRBJ2-3
CDR3 DNA: TGTGCCAGCAGCTTAGACTGGATCACAGATACGCAGTATTTT
CDR3 protein: CASSLDWITDTQYF

clone size: few
V gene: TRBV27
D gene: TRBD1
J gene: TRBJ1-3
CDR3 DNA: TGTGCCACCAAGGGGACAGGAGGAAACACCATATATTTT
CDR3 protein: CATKGTGGNTIYF

clone size: .
V gene: TRBV20-1
D gene: .
J gene: TRBJ2-2
CDR3 DNA: TGCAGTGCTACCCAGCCCACCGGGGAGCTGTTTTTT
CDR3 protein: CSATQPTGELFF

clone size: .
V gene: TRBV20-1
D gene: TRBD2
J gene: TRBJ2-1
CDR3 DNA: TGCAGTGCTTTTCAATCGGGACTAGCGGGAGATGAGCAGTTCTTC
CDR3 protein: CSAFQSGLAGDEQFF

clone size: .
V gene: TRBV11-2
D gene: .
J gene: TRBJ1-2
CDR3 DNA: TGTGCCAGCAGCTTAGAGTACAGTTCCGGCTACACCTTC
CDR3 protein: CASSLEYSSGYTF

clone size: few
V gene: TRBV20-1
D gene: TRBD2
J gene: TRBJ2-5
CDR3 DNA: TGCAGTGCCCGCCCGGCTAGCGGCCAAGAGACCCAGTACTTC
CDR3 protein: CSARPASGQETQYF

clone size: few
V gene: TRBV29-1
D gene: TRBD1
J gene: TRBJ2-1
CDR3 DNA: TGCAGCGTTGCAGGGGGCGGTTTCTATGAGCAGTTCTTC
CDR3 protein: CSVAGGGFYEQFF

clone size: few
V gene: TRBV20-1
D gene: .
J gene: TRBJ1-1
CDR3 DNA: TGCAGTGCTAGAGATTTAGGGGGGACGGGAAACACCATGAACACTGAAGCTTTCTTT
CDR3 protein: CSARDLGGTGNTMNTEAFF

clone size: .
V gene: TRBV27
D gene: .
J gene: TRBJ2-2
CDR3 DNA: TGTGCCAGCAGTCTATCATTACGAGGCACCGGGGATCTGTTTTTT
CDR3 protein: CASSLSLRGTGDLFF

clone size: few
V gene: TRBV25-1
D gene: .
J gene: TRBJ1-6
CDR3 DNA: TGTGCCAGCAGTGGGGGACCGTCGAGGGTCTGGGCCCTCCACTTT
CDR3 protein: CASSGGPSRVWALHF

clone size: few
V gene: TRBV6-4
D gene: .
J gene: TRBJ1-2
CDR3 DNA: TGTGCCAGCAGACAGGCAGGGTCTAACTATGGCTACACCTTC
CDR3 protein: CASRQAGSNYGYTF

clone size: few
V gene: TRBV7-6
D gene: .
J gene: TRBJ2-6
CDR3 DNA: TGTGCCAGCAGCGTTGCGGCTTCTGGGGCCAACGTCCTGACTTTC
CDR3 protein: CASSVAASGANVLTF

clone size: few
V gene: TRBV29-1
D gene: .
J gene: TRBJ2-2
CDR3 DNA: TGCAGCGTTGGAACGTCACTTAACACCGGGGAGCTGTTTTTT
CDR3 protein: CSVGTSLNTGELFF

clone size: few
V gene: TRBV7-2
D gene: TRBD2
J gene: TRBJ2-1
CDR3 DNA: TGTGCCAGCAGCTTACGGTCGGCGGGAGGGATTGAGCAGTTCTTC
CDR3 protein: CASSLRSAGGIEQFF

clone size: .
V gene: TRBV7-3
D gene: .
J gene: TRBJ2-2
CDR3 DNA: TGTGCCAGCAGCTCCGCCCAGGGAACCGGGGAGCTGTTTTTT
CDR3 protein: CASSSAQGTGELFF

clone size: .
V gene: TRBV7-9
D gene: .
J gene: TRBJ2-5
CDR3 DNA: TGTGCCAGCAGGAGTCAGACCCAAGAGACCCAGTACTTC
CDR3 protein: CASRSQTQETQYF

clone size: .
V gene: TRBV11-2
D gene: TRBD2
J gene: TRBJ2-1
CDR3 DNA: TGTGCCAGCAGCTTCAACCTAGCGGGAGAGCAGTTCTTC
CDR3 protein: CASSFNLAGEQFF

clone size: many
V gene: TRBV5-1
D gene: .
J gene: TRBJ1-2
CDR3 DNA: TGCGCCAGCAGCTTGGACAGTAACTATGGCTACACCTTC
CDR3 protein: CASSLDSNYGYTF

clone size: few
V gene: TRBV7-9
D gene: .
J gene: TRBJ1-4
CDR3 DNA: TGTGCCAGCAGCTTAGCAGGGGTCGAAAAACTGTTTTTT
CDR3 protein: CASSLAGVEKLFF

clone size: .
V gene: TRBV29-1
D gene: .
J gene: TRBJ2-5
CDR3 DNA: TGCAGCGTTGCCAAAGGGACGGCCCAGGGTGAGACCCAGTACTTC
CDR3 protein: CSVAKGTAQGETQYF

clone size: .
V gene: TRBV28
D gene: .
J gene: TRBJ2-7
CDR3 DNA: TGTGCCAGCAGTCCACATGACGTCGCCTACGAGCAGTACTTC
CDR3 protein: CASSPHDVAYEQYF

clone size: .
V gene: TRBV28
D gene: TRBD2
J gene: TRBJ2-7
CDR3 DNA: TGTGCCAGCAGTGACACTACCGGACTAGCCGCGGGTGGCTACTACGAGCAGTACTTC
CDR3 protein: CASSDTTGLAAGGYYEQYF

clone size: .
V gene: TRBV6-1
D gene: .
J gene: TRBJ2-5
CDR3 DNA: TGTGCCAGCAGACGGCTAGCGAGGGGGCTCGAGACCCAGTACTTC
CDR3 protein: CASRRLARGLETQYF

clone size: few
V gene: TRBV4-2
D gene: TRBD2
J gene: TRBJ2-5
CDR3 DNA: TGTGCCAGCAGCAAGACTAGCGGGATACTACAAGAGACCCAGTACTTC
CDR3 protein: CASSKTSGILQETQYF